A single TCR beta chain is shown here with its context. Its recognized antigen is unknown. Qualities for individual bases were not recorded, and no much larger clone is one base off. Separate amplification of TCR alpha and beta chain libraries was performed from the second PCR step onward. The CMV status of each donor was determined by measuring IFNgamma production from CD4+ T cells after fresh PBMCs had been stimulated overnight with CMV viral lysate. Miltenyi beads were used first to positively select CD4 T cells, and CD8 T cells were then positively selected from the CD4-negative fraction. Cells stained for CD3, CD4, CD8, CD45RA, CD27 and a live/dead dye were sorted on a BD Aria II into four subsets by CD45RA and CD27. A few healthy volunteers provided blood, and each donor's sample was split into CD4 and CD8 T cells and then further divided into four differentiation subsets. About 130 ml of peripheral blood was collected from each donor, and PBMC were isolated from the blood using Ficoll-Paque PLUS density-gradient centrifugation. Sorted cells were lysed in RLT buffer, after which RNA was extracted using a Qiagen RNeasy kit and stored at -80 degrees C.

These data are taken from a study of naive and memory T cell subsets (TCRdb year 2017). Regarding the research as a whole: An open-source, UMI-based TCR alpha and beta sequencing pipeline was applied to sorted naive and memory peripheral blood T cell subsets. RNA was DNase-treated and reverse transcribed with TCR constant-region primers, mostly using SuperScript III. IgG serology results and the functional CMV T cell responses were in complete agreement. Broader findings and caveats from the paper: RNA-based TCR counts may be affected by expression changes linked to T cell activation and differentiation. A few larger clonotypes were found in naive repertoires, especially CD8, and these larger clonotypes were possibly memory cells re-expressing CD45RA. In both CD4 and CD8 cells, going from naive through CM, EM and EMRA, the Gini index went up while Shannon and inverse Simpson diversity went down. After error correction, over 95% of naive TCR sequences appeared only once, giving much steeper abundance distributions than memory subsets. No ground truth was available to validate the repertoire findings for the naive and memory subsets. Each clonotype was defined as a single alpha or beta chain sequence rather than as a paired alpha/beta receptor. A power law was followed by TCR abundance, with an exponent that differed between naive and memory subsets but was consistent across the three individuals.

Trimming takes 7 bases off V and 1 base off J; junction bases not matched to a gene: 8. Inclusive of the bounding cysteine and phenylalanine, the CDR3 is 15 residues long. The entry retains the CDR3 DNA only, 45 bases that are in frame from base 1. Taken from the germline V gene (reference sequence), the CDR1 and CDR2 loops are DFQATT and SNEGSKA. The library was obtained by UMI-ligation and nested PCR. The beta constant-region primer consisted of an equimolar mixture of two oligonucleotides that together covered TRBC1 and TRBC2. The ligated cDNA went through four rounds of PCR with nested alpha and beta constant-region primers together with the SP2 primer. A single-stranded oligonucleotide bearing the SP2 primer plus a 12-nucleotide UMI was ligated onto the 3' end of the cDNA by T4 RNA ligase 1. Incubation of the ligation reaction was carried out at 16 degrees C for about 20-25 hours. PCR2 was usually performed as a SYBR Green qPCR and halted at a preset threshold so that over-amplification would not occur. All purifications after the first were performed with Agencourt AMPure XP magnetic beads. Library quantification was done by Qubit, followed by a TapeStation check on which the main peak was expected at around 650 bp. The pooled libraries were sequenced on an Illumina MiSeq using v2 2x251 paired-end kits, which usually yielded roughly 0.95-2.1 million reads per sample. Each sample's library went into the pool at approximately 4 nM, and about 5-7.5% PhiX was added to help with cluster recognition. In the authors' own workflow: V and J genes were assigned to Demultiplexor-processed FASTQ reads by Decombinator through tag matching, with a single base-pair mismatch being allowed. UMIs were used by Collapsinator to correct both sequencing errors and frequency errors arising from PCR heterogeneity. TCRs were translated and CDR3s were extracted from the conserved cysteine to the FGXG phenylalanine by CDR3Translator, with non-productive sequences being flagged. Gini, Shannon entropy and inverse Simpson indices were calculated on repertoires that had been subsampled to equal numbers of UMI-defined TCRs. Within the linear range, a power law was fitted to clonotype abundance distributions using maximum likelihood. When run on a single naive CD8 sample, MIGEC and the pipeline yielded similar UMI counts, similar unique TCR numbers and similar clonal distributions. In one analysis, naive TCRs that were also found in any memory subset of the same donor were excluded from the naive repertoire. A set of 6,000 to 8,000 CMV-associated CDR3 sequences, compiled from VDJdb and a published dataset, was used to search the repertoires. The raw public reads went through TCRdb reprocessing: fastp at Q25, MiXCR clone calling, in-frame beta chains kept. Each record represents a unique CDR3 protein, reported with the most common genes and DNA among its rows. For this entry, the V and J calls and clone size follow TCRdb and not the study's own pipeline. This sample comprises 150,000 or so distinct CDR3 sequences, roughly 22% of them detected only once. The top ten hold approximately 0.1% of the sample.

The origin of this receptor is a human donor in good health. Recombination joined TRBV20-1 with TRBJ2-5; TRBD2 agrees with 11 junctional bases. Specimen: naive CD4+ T cells from blood. Per the publication, the cell subset or site label means: naive T cells, CD45RA high CD27+. The CDR3 reads CSVKTSGNSQETQYF. At the DNA level, the sequence is TGCAGTGTTAAGACTAGCGGGAACTCCCAAGAGACCCAGTACTTC.